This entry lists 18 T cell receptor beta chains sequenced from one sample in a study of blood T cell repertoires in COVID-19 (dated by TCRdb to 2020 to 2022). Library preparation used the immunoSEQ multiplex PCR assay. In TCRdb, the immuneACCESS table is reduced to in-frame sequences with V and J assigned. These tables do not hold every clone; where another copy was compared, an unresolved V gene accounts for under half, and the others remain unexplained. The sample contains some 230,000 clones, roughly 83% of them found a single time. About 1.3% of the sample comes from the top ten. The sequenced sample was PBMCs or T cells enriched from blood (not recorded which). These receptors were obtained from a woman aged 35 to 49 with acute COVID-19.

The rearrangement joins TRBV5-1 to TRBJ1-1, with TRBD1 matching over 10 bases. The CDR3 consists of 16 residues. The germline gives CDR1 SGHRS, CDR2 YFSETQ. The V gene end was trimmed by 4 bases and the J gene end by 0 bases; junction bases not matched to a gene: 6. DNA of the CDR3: TGCGCCAGCAGCCCAACGACAGGGGGCCTGAACACTGAAGCTTTCTTT. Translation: CASSPTTGGLNTEAFF.

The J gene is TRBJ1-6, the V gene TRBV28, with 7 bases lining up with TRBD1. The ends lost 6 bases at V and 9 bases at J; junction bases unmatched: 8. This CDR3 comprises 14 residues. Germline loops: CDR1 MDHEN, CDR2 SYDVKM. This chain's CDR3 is CASSPGGSGSPLHF. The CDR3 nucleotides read TGTGCCAGCAGCCCAGGGGGTTCCGGTTCACCCCTCCACTTT.

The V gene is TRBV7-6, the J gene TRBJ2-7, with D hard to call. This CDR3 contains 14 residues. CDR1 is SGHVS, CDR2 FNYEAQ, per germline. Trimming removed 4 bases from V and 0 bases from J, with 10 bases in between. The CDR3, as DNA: TGTGCCAGCAGCTCCCGGTCCGGCTCCTACGAGCAGTACTTC. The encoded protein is CASSSRSGSYEQYF. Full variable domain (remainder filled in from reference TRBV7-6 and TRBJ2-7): GAGVSQSPRYKVTKRGQDVALRCDPISGHVSLYWYRQALGQGPEFLTYFNYEAQQDKSGLPNDRFSAERPEGSISTLTIQRTEQRDSAMYRCASSSRSGSYEQYFGPGTRLTVT.

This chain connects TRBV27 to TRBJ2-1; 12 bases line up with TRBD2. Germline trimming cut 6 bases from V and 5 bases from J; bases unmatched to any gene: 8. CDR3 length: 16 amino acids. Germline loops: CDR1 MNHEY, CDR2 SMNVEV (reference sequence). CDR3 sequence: CASSPWTSGNNNEQFF. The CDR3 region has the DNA TGTGCCAGCAGCCCCTGGACTAGCGGGAACAACAATGAGCAGTTCTTC.

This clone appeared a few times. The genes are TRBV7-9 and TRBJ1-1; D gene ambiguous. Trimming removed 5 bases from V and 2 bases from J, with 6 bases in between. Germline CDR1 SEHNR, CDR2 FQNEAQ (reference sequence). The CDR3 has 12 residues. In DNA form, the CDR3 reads TGTGCCAGCAGCCACAGTAACACTGAAGCTTTCTTT. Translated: CASSHSNTEAFF.

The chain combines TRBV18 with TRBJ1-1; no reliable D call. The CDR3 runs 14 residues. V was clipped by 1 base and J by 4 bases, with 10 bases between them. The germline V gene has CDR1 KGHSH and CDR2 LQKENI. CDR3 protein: CASSPRGVSTEAFF. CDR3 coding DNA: TGTGCCAGCTCACCACGGGGAGTCAGCACTGAAGCTTTCTTT. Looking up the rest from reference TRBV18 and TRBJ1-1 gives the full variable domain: NAGVMQNPRHLVRRRGQEARLRCSPMKGHSHVYWYRQLPEEGLKFMVYLQKENIIDESGMPKERFSAEFPKEGPSILRIQQVVRGDSAAYFCASSPRGVSTEAFFGQGTRLTVV.

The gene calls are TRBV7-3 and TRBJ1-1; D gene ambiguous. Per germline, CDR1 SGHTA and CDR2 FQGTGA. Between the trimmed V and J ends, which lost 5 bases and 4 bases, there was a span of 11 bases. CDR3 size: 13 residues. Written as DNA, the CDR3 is TGTGCCAGCAGCATTACAGACGGCACTGAAGCTTTCTTT. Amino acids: CASSITDGTEAFF. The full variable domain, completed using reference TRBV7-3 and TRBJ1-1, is GAGVSQTPSNKVTEKGKYVELRCDPISGHTALYWYRQSLGQGPEFLIYFQGTGAADDSGLPNDRFFAVRPEGSVSTLKIQRTERGDSAVYLCASSITDGTEAFFGQGTRLTVV.

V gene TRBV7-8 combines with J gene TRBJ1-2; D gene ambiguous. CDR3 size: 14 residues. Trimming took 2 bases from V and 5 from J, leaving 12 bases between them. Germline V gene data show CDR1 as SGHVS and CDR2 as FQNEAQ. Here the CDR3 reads CASSLNPEFYGYTF. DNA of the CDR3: TGTGCCAGCAGCTTAAATCCCGAGTTTTATGGCTACACCTTC.

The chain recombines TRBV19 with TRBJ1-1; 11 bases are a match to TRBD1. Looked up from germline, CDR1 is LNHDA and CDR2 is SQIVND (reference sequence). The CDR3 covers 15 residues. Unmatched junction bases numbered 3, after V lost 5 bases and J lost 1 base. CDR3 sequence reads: CASSGDRGWNTEAFF. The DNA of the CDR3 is TGTGCCAGTAGTGGGGACAGGGGGTGGAACACTGAAGCTTTCTTT.

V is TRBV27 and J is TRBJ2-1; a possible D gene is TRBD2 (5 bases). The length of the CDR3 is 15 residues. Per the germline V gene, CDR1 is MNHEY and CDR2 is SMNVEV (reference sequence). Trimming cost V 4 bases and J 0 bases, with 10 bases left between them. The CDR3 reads CASSSTTSSYNEQFF. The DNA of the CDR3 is TGTGCCAGCAGTTCCACCACTAGCTCCTACAATGAGCAGTTCTTC.

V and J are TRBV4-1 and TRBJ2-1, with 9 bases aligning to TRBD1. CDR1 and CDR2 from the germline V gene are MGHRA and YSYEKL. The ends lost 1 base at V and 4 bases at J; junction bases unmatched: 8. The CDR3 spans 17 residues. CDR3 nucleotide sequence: TGCGCCAGCAGCCAAGCCTGGCTGGGACAGGGATACAATGAGCAGTTCTTC. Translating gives CASSQAWLGQGYNEQFF.

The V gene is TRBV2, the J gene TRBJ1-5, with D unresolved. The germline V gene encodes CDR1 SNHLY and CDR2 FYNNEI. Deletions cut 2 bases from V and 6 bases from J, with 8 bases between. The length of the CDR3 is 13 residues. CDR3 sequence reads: CASSETAGQPQHF. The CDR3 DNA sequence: TGTGCCAGCAGTGAAACCGCGGGTCAGCCCCAGCATTTT.

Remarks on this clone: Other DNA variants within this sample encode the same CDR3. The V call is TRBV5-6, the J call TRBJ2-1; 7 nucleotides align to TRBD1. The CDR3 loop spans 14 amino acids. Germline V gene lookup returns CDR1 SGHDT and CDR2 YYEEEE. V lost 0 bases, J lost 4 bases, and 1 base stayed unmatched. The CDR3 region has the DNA TGTGCCAGCAGCTTGGGACAGGGTTACAATGAGCAGTTCTTC. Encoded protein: CASSLGQGYNEQFF.

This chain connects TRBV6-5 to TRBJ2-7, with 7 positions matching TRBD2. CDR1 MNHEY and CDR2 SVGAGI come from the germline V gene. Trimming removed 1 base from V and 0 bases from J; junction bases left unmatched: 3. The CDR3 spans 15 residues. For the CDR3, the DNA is TGTGCCAGCAGTTACTGGGAGGGTAGCTCCTACGAGCAGTACTTC. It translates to CASSYWEGSSYEQYF.

The CDR3 loop is CASSGELAGVQFF. The DNA of the CDR3 is TGTGCCAGCAGCGGGGAACTAGCGGGGGTTCAGTTCTTC. The V and J genes are TRBV7-9 and TRBJ2-1; TRBD2 agrees at 11 bases. Germline V gene sequence: CDR1 SEHNR, CDR2 FQNEAQ (reference sequence). V gave up 5 bases and J gave up 13 bases; unmatched junction bases: 7. This CDR3 has 13 residues.

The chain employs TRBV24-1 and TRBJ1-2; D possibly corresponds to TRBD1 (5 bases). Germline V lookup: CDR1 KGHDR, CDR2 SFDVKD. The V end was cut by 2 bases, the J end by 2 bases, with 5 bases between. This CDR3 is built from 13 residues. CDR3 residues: CATSDSGNYGYTF. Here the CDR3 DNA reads TGTGCCACCAGTGATTCAGGGAACTATGGCTACACCTTC.

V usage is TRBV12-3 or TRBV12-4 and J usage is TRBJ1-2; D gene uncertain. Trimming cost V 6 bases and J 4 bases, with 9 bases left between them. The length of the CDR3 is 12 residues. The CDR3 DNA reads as TGTGCCAGCAGCCAAACCGGCTATGGCTACACCTTC. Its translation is CASSQTGYGYTF.

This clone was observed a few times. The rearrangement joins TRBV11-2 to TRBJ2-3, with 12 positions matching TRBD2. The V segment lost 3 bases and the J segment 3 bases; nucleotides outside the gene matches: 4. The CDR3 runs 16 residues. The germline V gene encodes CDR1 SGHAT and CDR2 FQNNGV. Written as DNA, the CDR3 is TGTGCCAGCAGCTTTGGACTAGCGGGAAGGACAGATACGCAGTATTTT. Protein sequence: CASSFGLAGRTDTQYF. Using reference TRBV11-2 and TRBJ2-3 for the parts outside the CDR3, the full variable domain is EAGVAQSPRYKIIEKRQSVAFWCNPISGHATLYWYQQILGQGPKLLIQFQNNGVVDDSQLPKDRFSAERLKGVDSTLKIQPAKLEDSAVYLCASSFGLAGRTDTQYFGPGTRLTVL.